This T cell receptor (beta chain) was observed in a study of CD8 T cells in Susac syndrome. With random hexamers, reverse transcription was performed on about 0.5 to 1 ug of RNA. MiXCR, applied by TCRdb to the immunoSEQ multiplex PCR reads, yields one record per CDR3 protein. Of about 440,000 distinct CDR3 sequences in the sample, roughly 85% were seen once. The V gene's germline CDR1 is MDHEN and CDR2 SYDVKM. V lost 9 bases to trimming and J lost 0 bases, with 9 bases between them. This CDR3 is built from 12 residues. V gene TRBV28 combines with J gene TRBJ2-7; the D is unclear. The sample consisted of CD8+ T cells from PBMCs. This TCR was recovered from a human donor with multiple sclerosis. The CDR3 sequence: CASCSSSYEQYF. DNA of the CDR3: TGTGCCAGTTGCTCGAGCTCCTACGAGCAGTACTTC.